What follows are 4 T cell receptor beta chains derived from one specimen sequenced in a study of blood T cell repertoires in COVID-19. Some clones are missing from TCRdb's copy, which holds only in-frame ones; the method was immunoSEQ multiplex PCR. The sample has approximately 89,000 clones, 78% seen once. The sequencing input was peripheral blood. The receptors here all came from a man between 65 and 85 years old with COVID-19, enrolled during active disease.

This clone was counted once. This chain links TRBV30 with TRBJ1-1, with no clear D. The V end lost 8 bases, the J end lost 2 bases, and 12 bases lay between the germline ends. The V gene's germline CDR1 is GTSNPN and CDR2 SVGIG (reference sequence). There are 12 residues in the CDR3. The CDR3, as DNA: TGTGCCCTAATTTCCCTCAACACTGAAGCTTTCTTT. Translating it yields CALISLNTEAFF. Complete variable domain (other parts from reference TRBV30 and TRBJ1-1): SQTIHQWPATLVQPVGSPLSLECTVEGTSNPNLYWYRQAAGRGLQLLFYSVGIGQISSEVPQNLSASRPQDRQFILSSKKLLLSDSGFYLCALISLNTEAFFGQGTRLTVV.

The V gene is TRBV6-5, the J gene TRBJ2-7; D not resolved. V lost 6 bases to trimming and J lost 1 base, with 10 bases between them. The CDR3 contains 13 residues. CDR1 MNHEY and CDR2 SVGAGI come from the germline V gene. CDR3 sequence (DNA): TGTGCCAGCAGGGAGCCGTGGTCCTACGAGCAGTACTTC. Translating gives CASREPWSYEQYF.

CDR3 amino acids: CAISARDSSGGLGDNEQFF. Here the CDR3 DNA reads TGTGCCATCAGTGCTCGGGATTCAAGCGGTGGACTTGGGGACAATGAGCAGTTCTTC. This rearrangement joins TRBV10-3 to TRBJ2-1; D may be TRBD2 (5 bases). The CDR3 runs to 19 residues. V shed 4 bases and J shed 5 bases, with 27 bases lying between them. Germline V lookup: CDR1 ENHRY, CDR2 SYGVKD.

V usage is TRBV6-5 and J usage is TRBJ2-2; D is ambiguous. The CDR3 contains 12 residues. Trimming stripped 7 bases from V and 5 bases from J, with 8 bases between. Germline CDR1 reads MNHEY; CDR2 reads SVGAGI. For the CDR3, the DNA is TGTGCCAGCAAGTCGAGTACCGGGGAGCTGTTTTTT. Translated: CASKSSTGELFF.